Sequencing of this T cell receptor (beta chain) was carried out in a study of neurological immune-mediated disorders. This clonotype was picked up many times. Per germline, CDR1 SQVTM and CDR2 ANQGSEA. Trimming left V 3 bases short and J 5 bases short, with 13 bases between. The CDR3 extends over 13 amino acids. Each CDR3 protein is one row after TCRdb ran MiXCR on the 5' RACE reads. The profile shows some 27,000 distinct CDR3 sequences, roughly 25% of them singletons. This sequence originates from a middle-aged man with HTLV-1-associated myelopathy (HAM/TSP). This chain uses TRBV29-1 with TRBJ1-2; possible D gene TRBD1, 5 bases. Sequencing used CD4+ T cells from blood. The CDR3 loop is CSVDAVGGYGYTF. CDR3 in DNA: TGCAGCGTTGACGCGGTGGGGGGTTATGGCTACACCTTC.